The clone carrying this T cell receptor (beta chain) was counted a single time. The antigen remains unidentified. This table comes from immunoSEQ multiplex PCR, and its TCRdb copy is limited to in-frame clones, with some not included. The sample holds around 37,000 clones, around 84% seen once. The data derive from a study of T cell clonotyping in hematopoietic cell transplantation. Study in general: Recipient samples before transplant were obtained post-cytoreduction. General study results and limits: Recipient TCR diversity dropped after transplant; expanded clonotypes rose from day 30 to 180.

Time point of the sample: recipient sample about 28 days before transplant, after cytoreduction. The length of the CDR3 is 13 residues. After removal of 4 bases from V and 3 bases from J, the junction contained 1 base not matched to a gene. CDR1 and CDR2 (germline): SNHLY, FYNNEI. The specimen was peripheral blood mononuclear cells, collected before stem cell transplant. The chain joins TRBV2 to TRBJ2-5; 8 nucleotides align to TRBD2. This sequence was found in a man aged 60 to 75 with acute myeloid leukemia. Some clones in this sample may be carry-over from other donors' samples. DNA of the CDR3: TGTGCCAGCAGTGGCGGGGGGAAAGAGACCCAGTACTTC. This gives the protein CASSGGGKETQYF.